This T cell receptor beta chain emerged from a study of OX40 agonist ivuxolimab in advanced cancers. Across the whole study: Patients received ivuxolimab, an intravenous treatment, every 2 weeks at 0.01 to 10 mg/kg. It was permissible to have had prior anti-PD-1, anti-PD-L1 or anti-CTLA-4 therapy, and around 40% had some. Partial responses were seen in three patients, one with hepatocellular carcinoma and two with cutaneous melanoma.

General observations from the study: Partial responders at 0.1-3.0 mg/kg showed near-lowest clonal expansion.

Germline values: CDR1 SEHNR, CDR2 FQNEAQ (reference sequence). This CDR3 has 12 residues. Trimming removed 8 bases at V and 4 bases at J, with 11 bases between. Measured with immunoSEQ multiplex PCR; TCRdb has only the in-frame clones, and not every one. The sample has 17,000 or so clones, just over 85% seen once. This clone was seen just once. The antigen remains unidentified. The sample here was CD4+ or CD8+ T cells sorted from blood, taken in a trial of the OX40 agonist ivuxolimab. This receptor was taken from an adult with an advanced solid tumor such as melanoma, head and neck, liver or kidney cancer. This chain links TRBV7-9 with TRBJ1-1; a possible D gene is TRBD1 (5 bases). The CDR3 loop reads CASRLGGTEAFF. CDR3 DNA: TGTGCCAGCCGACTTGGGGGCACTGAAGCTTTCTTT. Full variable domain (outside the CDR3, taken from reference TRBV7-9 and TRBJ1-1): DTGVSQNPRHKITKRGQNVTFRCDPISEHNRLYWYRQTLGQGPEFLTYFQNEAQLEKSRLLSDRFSAERPKGSFSTLEIQRTEQGDSAMYLCASRLGGTEAFFGQGTRLTVV.